The 14 T cell receptor beta chains presented below share a single source sample, sequenced in a study of blood T cell repertoires in COVID-19. Generated by immunoSEQ multiplex PCR, the TCRdb table keeps only in-frame clones and is missing some. The sample includes some 150,000 clones, over 80% of them seen just once. Sample: peripheral blood. These receptors originate from a man in his fifties who had recovered from COVID-19.

The chain uses TRBV19 and TRBJ1-6; D might be TRBD1 (5 bases). CDR1 LNHDA and CDR2 SQIVND come from the germline V gene (reference sequence). V was clipped by 4 bases and J by 4 bases, with 23 bases between them. The CDR3 is made up of 19 amino acids. CDR3 nucleotides: TGTGCCAGTAGTACCCCGGCGGGGGACCCTGAAAGGTATAATTCACCCCTCCACTTT. It specifies CASSTPAGDPERYNSPLHF.

This clone was observed a handful of times. In nucleotides, the CDR3 is TGTGCCAGCATGGGGGCAGTCGAAGCTTTCTTT. This codes for CASMGAVEAFF. This chain links TRBV6-5 with TRBJ1-1, with D perhaps matching TRBD1 (6 bases). Trimming cost V 7 bases and J 8 bases, with 11 bases left between them. Germline V CDR1 and CDR2: MNHEY, SVGAGI. This CDR3 spans 11 amino acids.

The CDR3 region is CASSVEAGASYEQYF. In nucleotides, the CDR3 is TGTGCCAGCAGCGTTGAAGCGGGGGCTTCCTACGAGCAGTACTTC. The chain uses TRBV9 and TRBJ2-7; 8 bases are a match to TRBD2. The germline V gene has CDR1 SGDLS and CDR2 YYNGEE. V was pared by 2 bases and J by 1 base, with 5 bases of the junction left unmatched. The CDR3 runs to 15 residues.

The chain links TRBV11-2 to TRBJ2-1; 13 positions match TRBD2. This CDR3 spans 16 amino acids. Trimming cost V 4 bases and J 10 bases; bases outside gene matches: 10. The germline V gene encodes CDR1 SGHAT and CDR2 FQNNGV. The CDR3 loop reads CASSSRLGTSGVEQFF. As DNA, the CDR3 is TGTGCCAGCAGCTCAAGGCTAGGGACTAGCGGGGTAGAGCAGTTCTTC.

The V gene is TRBV3-1 (or the pseudogene TRBV3-2), the J gene TRBJ1-3; D remains ambiguous. Deletions cut 2 bases from V and 1 base from J, with 15 bases between. The germline V gene encodes CDR1 LGHDT and CDR2 YNNKEL (reference sequence). The CDR3 consists of 17 residues. CDR3 bases: TGTGCCAGCAGCCAACCAAAAGGGAGTTTTTCTGGAAACACCATATATTTT. This sequence encodes CASSQPKGSFSGNTIYF.

This clone was recorded a few times. The chain carries TRBV13 and TRBJ2-5; 11 nucleotides match TRBD1. Trimming at V came to 2 bases and at J to 4 bases, leaving 6 bases not matched to a gene. Germline CDR1 is PRHDT and CDR2 is FYEKMQ (reference sequence). The CDR3 sequence is 16 residues long. The CDR3 reads CASSLYGQGARETQYF. In DNA, the CDR3 is TGTGCCAGCAGCTTATATGGACAGGGGGCGCGAGAGACCCAGTACTTC.

The V gene is TRBV5-6, the J gene TRBJ2-3; 7 nucleotides align to TRBD2. Germline loops: CDR1 SGHDT, CDR2 YYEEEE. V was pared by 4 bases and J by 1 base, with 9 bases of the junction left unmatched. The CDR3 covers 16 residues. This chain's CDR3 is CASSRYGGFGTDTQYF. As DNA, the CDR3 is TGTGCCAGCAGCAGATACGGGGGGTTCGGCACAGATACGCAGTATTTT.

This clone appeared a few times. V and J are TRBV12-3 or TRBV12-4 and TRBJ1-5; no firm D call. This CDR3 has 11 residues. V dropped 3 bases and J dropped 6 bases, with 3 bases sitting between them. The CDR3 DNA reads TGTGCCAGCAGTTTCAGTCAGCCCCAGCATTTT. Its translation is CASSFSQPQHF.

The chain combines TRBV3-1 (or the pseudogene TRBV3-2) with TRBJ2-7, with D possibly matching TRBD1 (6 bases). The germline V gene has CDR1 LGHDT and CDR2 YNNKEL (reference sequence). V was trimmed by 1 base and J by 3 bases, leaving 13 bases between them. The CDR3 length is 15 residues. DNA for the CDR3: TGTGCCAGCAGCCAAGGGCCTGGACAGAGCTACGAGCAGTACTTC. Protein: CASSQGPGQSYEQYF.

The V and J genes are TRBV5-6 and TRBJ1-6; TRBD1 aligns across 8 bases. After removal of 1 base from V and 10 bases from J, the junction contained 7 bases not matched to a gene. This CDR3 region has 15 residues. Germline V gives CDR1 SGHDT, CDR2 YYEEEE. CDR3 sequence: CASSLTDRVWSPLHF. Written as DNA, the CDR3 is TGTGCCAGCAGCTTGACGGACAGGGTTTGGTCACCCCTCCACTTT. The entire variable domain, with the rest obtained from reference TRBV5-6 and TRBJ1-6, is as follows: DAGVTQSPTHLIKTRGQQVTLRCSPKSGHDTVSWYQQALGQGPQFIFQYYEEEERQRGNFPDRFSGHQFPNYSSELNVNALLLGDSALYLCASSLTDRVWSPLHFGNGTRLTVT.

The gene calls are TRBV6-2 or TRBV6-3 and TRBJ2-7, with 12 bases identical to TRBD2. V shed 3 bases and J 6 bases; nucleotides not matched to a gene: 6. The CDR3 consists of 15 residues. Germline CDR1 and CDR2: MNHEY and SVGEGT. In nucleotides, the CDR3 is TGTGCCAGCAGTTATCTTGGACTAGCGGGGATCGAGCAGTACTTC. The encoded protein is CASSYLGLAGIEQYF.

This chain uses TRBV9 with TRBJ2-1; D is ambiguous. CDR1 SGDLS and CDR2 YYNGEE come from the germline V gene. V lost 1 base to trimming and J lost 9 bases, with 8 bases between them. This CDR3 has 12 residues. CDR3 loop: CASSVMGLEQFF. CDR3 bases: TGTGCCAGCAGCGTAATGGGCCTTGAGCAGTTCTTC.

V is TRBV3-1 (or the pseudogene TRBV3-2) and J is TRBJ1-1; TRBD1 might be the D (5 bases). V lost 2 bases, J lost 4 bases, and 17 bases lay in between. There are 16 residues in the CDR3. Germline CDR1 reads LGHDT; CDR2 reads YNNKEL (reference sequence). The CDR3: CASSQTRTSRSTEAFF. CDR3 coding DNA: TGTGCCAGCAGCCAAACCCGGACAAGTAGGAGCACTGAAGCTTTCTTT.

This chain connects TRBV5-4 to TRBJ1-2; possibly TRBD1 for D (5 bases). The CDR3 has 14 residues. Germline V gene lookup returns CDR1 SGHNT and CDR2 YYREEE (reference sequence). Trimming took off 5 bases at V and 5 bases at J, with 16 bases between the two ends. CDR3: CASRPRGGTYGYTF. The CDR3 nucleotides are TGTGCCAGCAGACCCCGCGGAGGGACTTATGGCTACACCTTC.